These T cell receptor beta chains were read from a single sample in a study of cytomegalovirus exposure and HLA in healthy donors. The protocol was immunoSEQ multiplex PCR, while the TCRdb copy is restricted to in-frame clones and leaves out a portion. The sample has 100,000 to 120,000 clones, around 63% seen once. Sequenced: PBMCs. The receptors originated from a man younger than 45 in good health and CMV-seronegative. CDR3s include the opening cysteine and the closing phenylalanine or tryptophan. D genes are given only for firm matches. Some rows have no size entry. The others give once, few or many, or a class for an expanded clone.

size	J	length	D	V	CDR3	DNA
-	TRBJ1-1	16	TRBD1	TRBV6-6	CASSYSIGTGGTEAFF	TGTGCCAGCAGTTACTCGATAGGGACAGGGGGTACTGAAGCTTTCTTT
few	TRBJ1-2	13	-	TRBV29-1	CSVDGSGNYGYTF	TGCAGCGTTGATGGGTCAGGGAACTATGGCTACACCTTC
-	TRBJ1-3	14	-	TRBV5-1	CASSFQGGEDTIYF	TGCGCCAGCAGCTTCCAGGGAGGGGAGGACACCATATATTTT
once	TRBJ1-2	14	TRBD1	TRBV9	CASTPGTGPTGYTF	TGTGCCAGCACCCCCGGGACAGGGCCGACTGGCTACACCTTC
-	TRBJ2-2	17	-	TRBV7-8	CASSLVGQGLVSGELFF	TGTGCCAGCAGCTTAGTAGGGCAGGGATTGGTATCCGGGGAGCTGTTTTTT
-	TRBJ1-1	15	-	TRBV7-9	CASSLSTGRVSEAFF	TGTGCCAGCAGCCTGTCGACAGGCAGGGTATCTGAAGCTTTCTTT
-	TRBJ1-2	16	TRBD1	TRBV11-2	CASSLGWGTGTAGYTF	TGTGCCAGCAGCTTAGGGTGGGGGACGGGGACAGCTGGCTACACCTTC
-	TRBJ2-3	14	-	TRBV5-1	CASSFRGGADTQYF	TGCGCCAGCAGCTTTCGAGGGGGAGCAGATACGCAGTATTTT
-	TRBJ2-1	16	TRBD2	TRBV5-6	CASSLERLAGHNEQFF	TGTGCCAGCAGCTTGGAGCGCCTAGCGGGACACAATGAGCAGTTCTTC
-	TRBJ1-4	14	TRBD1	TRBV19	CASRQQGASEKLFF	TGTGCCAGTAGACAACAGGGGGCGAGTGAAAAACTGTTTTTT
-	TRBJ1-1	15	-	TRBV28	CASSPLGGMNTEAFF	TGTGCCAGCAGTCCCTTAGGAGGGATGAACACTGAAGCTTTCTTT
-	TRBJ2-3	13	-	TRBV27	CASRYGAGYTQYF	TGTGCCAGCAGGTATGGGGCAGGATATACGCAGTATTTT
-	TRBJ1-6	13	TRBD1	TRBV2	CASMRGQDSPLHF	TGTGCCAGCATGAGGGGGCAGGATTCACCCCTCCACTTT
-	TRBJ1-5	14	TRBD1	TRBV28	CASSLPGGNQPQHF	TGTGCCAGCAGTTTACCAGGGGGAAATCAGCCCCAGCATTTT
-	TRBJ1-5	18	-	TRBV4-2	CASSQEGGRDRGNQPQHF	TGTGCCAGCAGCCAAGAAGGTGGTCGGGATAGGGGCAATCAGCCCCAGCATTTT
few	TRBJ2-7	15	-	TRBV6-6	CASRPSGTFRHEQYF	TGTGCCAGCAGGCCGTCGGGGACTTTCAGGCACGAGCAGTACTTC
once	TRBJ2-3	14	TRBD2	TRBV14	CASSQGSGGDTQYF	TGTGCCAGCAGCCAAGGTAGCGGGGGAGATACGCAGTATTTT
few	TRBJ1-2	14	TRBD1	TRBV7-2	CASSRETGRYGYTF	TGTGCCAGCAGCCGTGAGACAGGGAGGTATGGCTACACCTTC
-	TRBJ2-5	16	TRBD1	TRBV25-1	CASRILGTGKIETQYF	TGTGCCAGCAGAATTCTCGGGACAGGGAAAATAGAGACCCAGTACTTC
-	TRBJ1-3	13	-	TRBV30	CAWSVNNRNTIYF	TGTGCCTGGAGTGTAAATAATCGAAACACCATATATTTT
few	TRBJ1-2	18	TRBD1	TRBV5-6	CASSLRERTGRTYYGYTF	TGTGCCAGCAGCTTGCGGGAACGGACAGGGCGAACCTACTATGGCTACACCTTC
-	TRBJ2-1	16	TRBD1	TRBV19	CASSTPRTGQYNEQFF	TGTGCCAGTAGTACACCCCGGACAGGACAGTACAATGAGCAGTTCTTC
-	TRBJ2-3	15	-	TRBV5-6	CASSSLASTTDTQYF	TGTGCCAGCAGCTCCTTGGCCAGTACCACAGATACGCAGTATTTT
-	TRBJ1-1	15	TRBD1	TRBV7-2	CASSPRGQANTEAFF	TGTGCCAGCAGCCCAAGGGGGCAGGCCAACACTGAAGCTTTCTTT
-	TRBJ2-1	15	TRBD2	TRBV18	CASSPEREDYNEQFF	TGTGCCAGCTCACCGGAGCGGGAGGATTACAATGAGCAGTTCTTC
few	TRBJ2-1	13	-	TRBV7-2	CASSLGGGNEQFF	TGTGCCAGCAGTTTAGGGGGAGGCAATGAGCAGTTCTTC
-	TRBJ2-7	16	TRBD2	TRBV7-2	CASSLAIGSGRREQYF	TGTGCCAGCAGCTTAGCGATCGGTAGCGGGAGAAGGGAGCAGTACTTC
few	TRBJ2-1	12	TRBD2	TRBV15	CATSRGTSAGFF	TGTGCCACCAGCAGAGGGACTAGCGCGGGGTTCTTC
few	TRBJ2-3	14	-	TRBV5-1	CASMVGTSTDTQYF	TGCGCCAGTATGGTGGGGACTAGCACAGATACGCAGTATTTT
-	TRBJ2-5	13	TRBD1	TRBV2	CASRRDREETQYF	TGTGCCAGCAGACGGGACAGGGAAGAGACCCAGTACTTC
-	TRBJ2-5	16	TRBD1	TRBV5-1	CASSLDAGTGGKTQYF	TGCGCCAGCAGCCTCGATGCCGGGACAGGGGGGAAGACCCAGTACTTC
few	TRBJ2-7	14	TRBD1	TRBV5-4	CASSSKQGAYEQYF	TGTGCCAGCAGCTCCAAACAGGGGGCGTACGAGCAGTACTTC
-	TRBJ2-1	19	TRBD2	TRBV5-1	CASSLGGLAGGGSYNEQFF	TGCGCCAGCAGCTTGGGTGGACTAGCGGGAGGAGGTTCCTACAATGAGCAGTTCTTC
-	TRBJ1-5	14	-	TRBV28	CASKPGGLWEPQHF	TGTGCCAGCAAACCGGGAGGCCTTTGGGAGCCCCAGCATTTT
-	TRBJ2-2	11	-	TRBV20-1	CSATGEGELFF	TGCAGTGCTACGGGGGAAGGGGAGCTGTTTTTT
few	TRBJ1-5	15	TRBD1	TRBV28	CASSLSGQGGQPQHF	TGTGCCAGCAGTTTATCTGGACAGGGAGGACAGCCCCAGCATTTT
once	TRBJ2-7	13	-	TRBV30	CAWSLGLSYEQYF	TGTGCCTGGAGTTTGGGACTTTCATACGAGCAGTACTTC
few	TRBJ2-2	15	-	TRBV7-2	CASSLGGGGVGELFF	TGTGCCAGCAGCTTAGGCGGAGGAGGAGTCGGGGAGCTGTTTTTT
-	TRBJ2-2	12	-	TRBV21-1	CASVEGPGELFF	TGTGCCAGCGTGGAGGGGCCCGGGGAGCTGTTTTTT